The 12 T cell receptor beta chains given below trace back to one sample, sequenced in a study of CD8+ T cells in alopecia areata (dated by TCRdb to about 2018). The treatment or condition label, read with the paper, signifies: oral pan-JAK inhibitor, 5-10 mg twice daily. Library creation used the immunoSEQ multiplex PCR assay. For TCR sequencing, RNA was extracted from every sample and reverse transcribed into cDNA to serve as template. TCRdb re-hosts the immuneACCESS table, in-frame sequences only. Its copies lack some clones; in the studies checked, an unresolved V gene accounts for under half of them, and the cause for the rest is not known. This sample has about 180,000 clones in its table, and about half of those were observed once. Jointly, the top ten make up around 9.1% of the sample. The specimen comprised CD8+ T cells sorted from blood, sampled around week 54, from a patient treated with tofacitinib. Receptors originate from a human donor with alopecia areata.

This clone was seen a few times. The chain carries TRBV25-1 and TRBJ2-4, with D perhaps matching TRBD1 (6 bases). The V gene's germline CDR1 is MGHDK and CDR2 SYGVNS. V lost 3 bases and J lost 3, with 12 bases in between. The CDR3 has 15 amino acids. The CDR3: CASSEGHAIKNIQYF. Written as DNA, the CDR3 is TGTGCCAGCAGTGAGGGACACGCGATCAAAAACATTCAGTACTTC.

V usage is TRBV14 and J usage is TRBJ2-2, with a tentative D call TRBD1 (6 bases). Germline loops: CDR1 SGHDN, CDR2 FVKESK. V lost 6 bases, J lost 2 bases, and 10 bases lay in between. This CDR3 contains 14 residues. The CDR3 reads CASRTGTNTGELFF. The CDR3 DNA is TGTGCCAGCAGAACAGGGACCAACACCGGGGAGCTGTTTTTT.

The chain recombines TRBV9 with TRBJ1-2; D is ambiguous. The V gene's germline CDR1 is SGDLS and CDR2 YYNGEE. The CDR3 runs 12 residues. Trimming stripped 4 bases from V and 7 bases from J, with 11 bases between. CDR3 nucleotide sequence: TGTGCCAGCAGCCTCGTGAGTAGTGGCTACACCTTC. Amino acids: CASSLVSSGYTF.

In this sample, this clone turned up a few times. The rearrangement joins TRBV11-2 to TRBJ1-2; the D is unclear. The CDR3 is 14 residues long. Trimming took off 2 bases at V and 2 bases at J, with 9 bases between the two ends. Germline V CDR1 and CDR2: SGHAT, FQNNGV. The CDR3 nucleotides read TGTGCCAGCAGCTTATTGGAGGGAAACTATGGCTACACCTTC. It encodes CASSLLEGNYGYTF.

This clone was detected once. The chain combines TRBV9 with TRBJ2-1, with TRBD2 identical over 8 bases. This CDR3 is built from 14 residues. J was trimmed by 9 bases and V by 0 bases; bases with no gene match: 5. The germline V gene has CDR1 SGDLS and CDR2 YYNGEE. DNA for the CDR3: TGTGCCAGCAGCGTAGGGGGACTAGTTGCTGAGCAGTTCTTC. Amino acids: CASSVGGLVAEQFF.

The chain combines TRBV29-1 with TRBJ2-1, with 9 nucleotides matching TRBD2. There are 17 residues in the CDR3. Germline CDR1 is SQVTM and CDR2 is ANQGSEA. V was clipped by 4 bases and J by 0 bases; unmatched bases: 10. CDR3 loop: CSVVQRGALSSYNEQFF. Written as DNA, the CDR3 is TGCAGCGTTGTGCAGCGGGGGGCCTTGAGCTCCTACAATGAGCAGTTCTTC.

The rearrangement joins TRBV4-1 to TRBJ2-3; 9 nucleotides align to TRBD1. The germline CDR1 and CDR2 sequences are MGHRA and YSYEKL. This CDR3 region has 16 residues. V lost 2 bases and J lost 7; bases outside the gene matches: 10. The CDR3 DNA follows: TGCGCCAGCAGCCAACCGAGACAGGGGGTCACGAATACGCAGTATTTT. Translation gives CASSQPRQGVTNTQYF.

This clone has a handful of counts. The chain has TRBV27 and TRBJ1-2; 7 bases are a match to TRBD1. Germline-derived CDR1 and CDR2 are MNHEY and SMNVEV (reference sequence). The V gene end was trimmed by 3 bases and the J gene end by 8 bases; junction bases not matched to a gene: 6. The CDR3 spans 13 residues. The CDR3 is CASSLTGPGGYTF. CDR3 sequence (DNA): TGTGCCAGCAGTTTGACAGGGCCAGGCGGCTACACCTTC.

This clone appeared a single time. The chain employs TRBV29-1 and TRBJ2-3, with TRBD1 matching over 9 bases. The junction had 8 bases not matched to a gene; V was cut back by 0 bases and J by 4 bases. Germline assignment: CDR1 SQVTM and CDR2 ANQGSEA. The CDR3 totals 16 residues. In DNA form, the CDR3 reads TGCAGCGTTGAAGATCTCAGGACAGGGGTAGCAGATACGCAGTATTTT. Protein: CSVEDLRTGVADTQYF.

The CDR3 sequence is CASSLKETSYNEQFF. CDR3 nucleotide sequence: TGTGCCAGCAGCTTAAAGGAGACCTCCTACAATGAGCAGTTCTTC. This chain connects TRBV5-4 to TRBJ2-1; unclear D gene. V was shortened by 2 bases and J by 0 bases, with 9 bases between the two germline ends. The CDR3 is 15 residues long. Germline values: CDR1 SGHNT, CDR2 YYREEE (reference sequence).

Points on this clone: Its ends do not fully match the called genes, so a read error is possible. The chain combines TRBV13 with TRBJ1-1; D gene ambiguous. The CDR3 length is 13 residues. CDR1 is PRHDT, CDR2 FYEKMQ, per germline (reference sequence). The CDR3, as DNA: TGTGCCAGCAGCTTTAGCGACAACACTGAAGCCTTCTTT. Translating gives CASSFSDNTEAFF.

The V call is TRBV5-6, the J call TRBJ2-7, with 9 bases that match TRBD1. In germline, CDR1 is SGHDT, CDR2 YYEEEE. This CDR3 comprises 15 residues. The V gene end was trimmed by 3 bases and the J gene end by 1 base; junction bases not matched to a gene: 5. DNA of the CDR3: TGTGCCAGCAGCTATGAAGACAGGGGGTCCTACGAGCAGTACTTC. Its translation is CASSYEDRGSYEQYF.